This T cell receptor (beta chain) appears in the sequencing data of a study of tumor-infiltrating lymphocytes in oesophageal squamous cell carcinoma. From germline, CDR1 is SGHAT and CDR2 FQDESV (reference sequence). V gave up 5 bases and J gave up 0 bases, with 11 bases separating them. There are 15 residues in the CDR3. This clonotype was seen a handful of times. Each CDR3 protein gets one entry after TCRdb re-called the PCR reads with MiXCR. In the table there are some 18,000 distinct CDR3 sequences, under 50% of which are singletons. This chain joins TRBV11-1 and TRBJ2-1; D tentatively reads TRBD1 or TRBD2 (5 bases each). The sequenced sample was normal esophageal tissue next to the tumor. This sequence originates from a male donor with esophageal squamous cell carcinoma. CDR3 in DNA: TGTGCCAGCAGCCCGAGAGGGGACTCCTACAATGAGCAGTTCTTC. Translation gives CASSPRGDSYNEQFF.